The rows below give T cell receptor beta chains drawn from one sample of a study of blood T cell repertoires in COVID-19. Generated by immunoSEQ multiplex PCR, the TCRdb table keeps only in-frame clones and is missing some. Here the sample spans 390,000 or so clones, around 91% being singletons. Sequenced material: PBMCs or T cells enriched from blood (not recorded which). The receptors were gathered from a man aged 18 to 30 who had recovered from COVID-19. Each CDR3 is given with its conserved first and last residue. A D gene is named only where the DNA matches it firmly. Clone size is not always given. Where it is, it says once, few, many or a class for expanded clones.

j_call: TRBJ1-4; clone_size: few; v_call: TRBV7-9; d_call: NA; cdr3_length: 19; cdr3_aa: CASSQPRNTPELTNEKLFF; cdr3_nt: TGTGCCAGCAGCCAACCTCGCAACACACCGGAGTTAACTAATGAAAAACTGTTTTTT
j_call: TRBJ1-1; clone_size: NA; v_call: TRBV19; d_call: NA; cdr3_length: 13; cdr3_aa: CASTGRESTEAFF; cdr3_nt: TGTGCCAGTACAGGACGGGAGAGCACTGAAGCTTTCTTT
j_call: TRBJ1-2; clone_size: NA; v_call: TRBV5-1; d_call: TRBD1; cdr3_length: 15; cdr3_aa: CASSFSRGTGGGYTF; cdr3_nt: TGCGCCAGCAGCTTTTCAAGAGGGACAGGGGGTGGCTACACCTTC
j_call: TRBJ2-5; clone_size: NA; v_call: TRBV5-6; d_call: NA; cdr3_length: 13; cdr3_aa: CASSFAGQETQYF; cdr3_nt: TGTGCCAGCAGCTTTGCAGGCCAAGAGACCCAGTACTTC
j_call: TRBJ2-1; clone_size: NA; v_call: TRBV7-6; d_call: NA; cdr3_length: 16; cdr3_aa: CASSSRPAAAGSSEFF; cdr3_nt: TGTGCCAGCAGCTCTAGGCCGGCGGCCGCCGGTTCAAGTGAGTTCTTC
j_call: TRBJ2-1; clone_size: NA; v_call: TRBV10-2; d_call: NA; cdr3_length: 14; cdr3_aa: CASKGPGSYNEQFF; cdr3_nt: TGCGCCAGCAAAGGCCCGGGCTCCTACAATGAGCAGTTCTTC
j_call: TRBJ2-7; clone_size: NA; v_call: TRBV5-6; d_call: NA; cdr3_length: 12; cdr3_aa: CASSLGRNEQYF; cdr3_nt: TGTGCCAGCAGCTTGGGCAGGAACGAGCAGTACTTC
j_call: TRBJ2-1; clone_size: NA; v_call: TRBV28; d_call: TRBD2; cdr3_length: 13; cdr3_aa: CATGLPGYNEQFF; cdr3_nt: TGTGCCACGGGACTACCGGGCTACAATGAGCAGTTCTTC
j_call: TRBJ1-4; clone_size: NA; v_call: TRBV6-5; d_call: TRBD1; cdr3_length: 14; cdr3_aa: CASSKDRVFEKLFF; cdr3_nt: TGTGCCAGCAGTAAGGACAGGGTGTTTGAAAAACTGTTTTTT
j_call: TRBJ2-1; clone_size: NA; v_call: TRBV9; d_call: TRBD1; cdr3_length: 16; cdr3_aa: CASSERAGGVGNEQFF; cdr3_nt: TGTGCCAGCAGCGAGCGGGCAGGGGGCGTAGGGAATGAGCAGTTCTTC
j_call: TRBJ1-1; clone_size: few; v_call: TRBV12-3/TRBV12-4; d_call: TRBD1; cdr3_length: 12; cdr3_aa: CASSHQQGPAFF; cdr3_nt: TGTGCCAGCAGTCATCAACAGGGGCCAGCTTTCTTT
j_call: TRBJ2-3; clone_size: NA; v_call: TRBV7-8; d_call: NA; cdr3_length: 16; cdr3_aa: CASSRMTRLGSNPQYF; cdr3_nt: TGTGCCAGCAGCCGAATGACTCGTCTCGGTAGTAATCCGCAGTATTTT
j_call: TRBJ1-4; clone_size: NA; v_call: TRBV12-3/TRBV12-4; d_call: NA; cdr3_length: 11; cdr3_aa: CASSFREKLFF; cdr3_nt: TGTGCCAGCAGTTTTCGTGAAAAACTGTTTTTT
j_call: TRBJ2-1; clone_size: NA; v_call: TRBV6-2/TRBV6-3; d_call: NA; cdr3_length: 11; cdr3_aa: CASSYPNEQFF; cdr3_nt: TGTGCCAGCAGTTACCCTAATGAGCAGTTCTTC
j_call: TRBJ1-2; clone_size: NA; v_call: TRBV10-3; d_call: NA; cdr3_length: 11; cdr3_aa: CAISDGVSYTF; cdr3_nt: TGTGCCATCAGCGACGGGGTGAGCTACACCTTC
j_call: TRBJ2-1; clone_size: NA; v_call: TRBV11-2; d_call: TRBD1; cdr3_length: 15; cdr3_aa: CASSLRTGGYNEQFF; cdr3_nt: TGTGCCAGCAGCTTGAGGACAGGGGGCTACAATGAGCAGTTCTTC
j_call: TRBJ1-5; clone_size: once; v_call: TRBV12-3/TRBV12-4; d_call: NA; cdr3_length: 13; cdr3_aa: CASSLSGYEPQHF; cdr3_nt: TGTGCCAGCAGTTTGTCGGGGTATGAGCCCCAGCATTTT
j_call: TRBJ1-5; clone_size: NA; v_call: TRBV19; d_call: TRBD1; cdr3_length: 17; cdr3_aa: CASSTRDRDYSNQPQHF; cdr3_nt: TGTGCCAGTAGTACGCGGGACAGGGATTATAGCAATCAGCCCCAGCATTTT
j_call: TRBJ1-1; clone_size: NA; v_call: TRBV5-4; d_call: NA; cdr3_length: 12; cdr3_aa: CASLQGFPEAFF; cdr3_nt: TGTGCCAGCCTACAGGGATTCCCTGAAGCTTTCTTT
j_call: TRBJ2-7; clone_size: few; v_call: TRBV24-1; d_call: NA; cdr3_length: 13; cdr3_aa: CATSDLLGSEQYF; cdr3_nt: TGTGCCACCAGTGATTTGCTGGGCTCTGAGCAGTACTTC
j_call: TRBJ2-7; clone_size: NA; v_call: TRBV15; d_call: NA; cdr3_length: 13; cdr3_aa: CATSSDRTYEQYF; cdr3_nt: TGTGCCACCAGCAGCGACAGGACCTACGAGCAGTACTTC
j_call: TRBJ2-1; clone_size: NA; v_call: TRBV5-1; d_call: TRBD1; cdr3_length: 15; cdr3_aa: CASSLGGQVYNEQFF; cdr3_nt: TGCGCCAGCAGCTTGGGGGGACAGGTTTACAATGAGCAGTTCTTC
j_call: TRBJ2-7; clone_size: NA; v_call: TRBV15; d_call: TRBD1; cdr3_length: 13; cdr3_aa: CATSRETGREQYF; cdr3_nt: TGTGCCACCAGCAGAGAGACAGGGCGGGAGCAGTACTTC
j_call: TRBJ2-3; clone_size: NA; v_call: TRBV9; d_call: NA; cdr3_length: 16; cdr3_aa: CASSVSDSPSTDTQYF; cdr3_nt: TGTGCCAGCAGCGTCTCGGACAGTCCTAGCACAGATACGCAGTATTTT
j_call: TRBJ2-7; clone_size: NA; v_call: TRBV7-2; d_call: NA; cdr3_length: 18; cdr3_aa: CASSLVSSAVTSSYEQYF; cdr3_nt: TGTGCCAGCAGCTTAGTGAGTAGTGCGGTCACGAGCTCCTACGAGCAGTACTTC
j_call: TRBJ1-5; clone_size: NA; v_call: TRBV28; d_call: NA; cdr3_length: 14; cdr3_aa: CASSLGGGNQPQHF; cdr3_nt: TGTGCCAGCAGTTTAGGGGGGGGCAATCAGCCCCAGCATTTT
j_call: TRBJ2-5; clone_size: NA; v_call: TRBV20-1; d_call: TRBD2; cdr3_length: 15; cdr3_aa: CSASMWDYSWETQYF; cdr3_nt: TGCAGTGCTAGTATGTGGGACTACAGTTGGGAGACCCAGTACTTC
j_call: TRBJ1-1; clone_size: NA; v_call: TRBV5-5; d_call: NA; cdr3_length: 14; cdr3_aa: CASSLPGLNTEAFF; cdr3_nt: TGTGCCAGCAGCCTCCCGGGGTTGAACACTGAAGCTTTCTTT
j_call: TRBJ1-2; clone_size: NA; v_call: TRBV11-2; d_call: NA; cdr3_length: 15; cdr3_aa: CASSLSAGGPYGYTF; cdr3_nt: TGTGCCAGCAGCCTAAGTGCCGGGGGGCCCTATGGCTACACCTTC
j_call: TRBJ1-2; clone_size: once; v_call: TRBV5-1; d_call: TRBD1; cdr3_length: 13; cdr3_aa: CASSWGDSGGYTF; cdr3_nt: TGCGCCAGCAGCTGGGGGGACAGCGGTGGCTACACCTTC
j_call: TRBJ2-2; clone_size: once; v_call: TRBV11-2; d_call: TRBD1; cdr3_length: 16; cdr3_aa: CASSLATGMNTGELFF; cdr3_nt: TGTGCCAGCAGCTTAGCGACAGGGATGAACACCGGGGAGCTGTTTTTT
j_call: TRBJ1-1; clone_size: NA; v_call: TRBV5-1; d_call: NA; cdr3_length: 15; cdr3_aa: CASSSLDSQNTEAFF; cdr3_nt: TGCGCCAGCAGCTCACTGGACTCGCAGAACACTGAAGCTTTCTTT
j_call: TRBJ1-1; clone_size: NA; v_call: TRBV4-3; d_call: NA; cdr3_length: 15; cdr3_aa: CASSQDLTGGREAFF; cdr3_nt: TGCGCCAGCAGCCAAGATCTGACCGGAGGTCGTGAAGCTTTCTTT
j_call: TRBJ1-2; clone_size: NA; v_call: TRBV25-1; d_call: NA; cdr3_length: 11; cdr3_aa: CASSETYGYTF; cdr3_nt: TGTGCCAGCAGTGAAACTTATGGCTACACCTTC
j_call: TRBJ2-7; clone_size: NA; v_call: TRBV6-5; d_call: TRBD2; cdr3_length: 15; cdr3_aa: CASSYGLAGGYEQYF; cdr3_nt: TGTGCCAGCAGTTACGGGTTAGCGGGGGGCTACGAGCAGTACTTC
j_call: TRBJ2-7; clone_size: NA; v_call: TRBV29-1; d_call: TRBD1; cdr3_length: 15; cdr3_aa: CSVEVPGQGSYEQYF; cdr3_nt: TGCAGCGTTGAAGTACCGGGACAGGGATCCTACGAGCAGTACTTC
j_call: TRBJ2-7; clone_size: NA; v_call: TRBV7-8; d_call: NA; cdr3_length: 15; cdr3_aa: CASSPRLQTGDEQYF; cdr3_nt: TGTGCCAGCAGCCCTCGACTCCAGACAGGAGACGAGCAGTACTTC
j_call: TRBJ1-2; clone_size: NA; v_call: TRBV18; d_call: NA; cdr3_length: 17; cdr3_aa: CASSPYGQWDITMGYTF; cdr3_nt: TGTGCCAGCTCACCCTATGGACAGTGGGATATAACTATGGGCTACACCTTC
j_call: TRBJ2-7; clone_size: NA; v_call: TRBV3-1/TRBV3-2; d_call: NA; cdr3_length: 14; cdr3_aa: CASSQGVISYEQYF; cdr3_nt: TGTGCCAGCAGCCAAGGTGTCATCTCCTACGAGCAGTACTTC
j_call: TRBJ2-1; clone_size: NA; v_call: TRBV3-1/TRBV3-2; d_call: TRBD1; cdr3_length: 16; cdr3_aa: CASSQAGGSLVGEQFF; cdr3_nt: TGTGCCAGCAGCCAAGCAGGGGGCTCGTTGGTTGGTGAGCAGTTCTTC
j_call: TRBJ1-1; clone_size: NA; v_call: TRBV18; d_call: NA; cdr3_length: 14; cdr3_aa: CASSPIQGSSEAFF; cdr3_nt: TGTGCCAGCTCACCAATTCAGGGAAGCTCTGAAGCTTTCTTT
j_call: TRBJ1-5; clone_size: NA; v_call: TRBV18; d_call: NA; cdr3_length: 15; cdr3_aa: CASSKRDGSNQPQHF; cdr3_nt: TGTGCCAGCTCAAAGCGGGACGGTAGCAATCAGCCCCAGCATTTT
j_call: TRBJ1-2; clone_size: NA; v_call: TRBV12-3/TRBV12-4; d_call: NA; cdr3_length: 12; cdr3_aa: CASSRGPRGYTF; cdr3_nt: TGTGCCAGCAGCCGTGGGCCCCGCGGCTACACCTTC
j_call: TRBJ2-3; clone_size: NA; v_call: TRBV13; d_call: NA; cdr3_length: 15; cdr3_aa: CASSLAGAGTDTQYF; cdr3_nt: TGTGCCAGCAGCTTAGCAGGGGCTGGCACAGATACGCAGTATTTT
j_call: TRBJ1-3; clone_size: NA; v_call: TRBV27; d_call: NA; cdr3_length: 13; cdr3_aa: CASSLYLGNTIYF; cdr3_nt: TGTGCCAGCAGTTTGTACCTAGGAAACACCATATATTTT
j_call: TRBJ2-5; clone_size: NA; v_call: TRBV5-1; d_call: NA; cdr3_length: 12; cdr3_aa: CASRDTEETQYF; cdr3_nt: TGCGCCAGCAGGGACACCGAAGAGACCCAGTACTTC
j_call: TRBJ2-1; clone_size: NA; v_call: TRBV2; d_call: NA; cdr3_length: 15; cdr3_aa: CASSPGTSRVNEQFF; cdr3_nt: TGTGCCAGCAGTCCTGGAACGAGCAGGGTGAATGAGCAGTTCTTC
j_call: TRBJ2-5; clone_size: NA; v_call: TRBV9; d_call: NA; cdr3_length: 15; cdr3_aa: CASSDPGSPQETQYF; cdr3_nt: TGTGCCAGCAGCGATCCGGGAAGCCCCCAAGAGACCCAGTACTTC
j_call: TRBJ1-2; clone_size: NA; v_call: TRBV28; d_call: TRBD1; cdr3_length: 16; cdr3_aa: CASSLDGGQYNYGYTF; cdr3_nt: TGTGCCAGCAGTTTGGACGGGGGACAGTATAACTATGGCTACACCTTC
j_call: TRBJ1-4; clone_size: NA; v_call: TRBV4-3; d_call: NA; cdr3_length: 14; cdr3_aa: CASREDGGNEKLFF; cdr3_nt: TGCGCCAGCAGGGAGGACGGCGGAAATGAAAAACTGTTTTTT
j_call: TRBJ1-5; clone_size: few; v_call: TRBV10-3; d_call: NA; cdr3_length: 13; cdr3_aa: CAIQANSNQPQHF; cdr3_nt: TGTGCCATACAGGCAAATAGCAATCAGCCCCAGCATTTT
j_call: TRBJ2-7; clone_size: NA; v_call: TRBV29-1; d_call: TRBD2; cdr3_length: 15; cdr3_aa: CSAKGGATSSYEQYF; cdr3_nt: TGCAGCGCGAAGGGAGGGGCGACGAGCTCCTACGAGCAGTACTTC
j_call: TRBJ2-3; clone_size: NA; v_call: TRBV6-5; d_call: NA; cdr3_length: 13; cdr3_aa: CASGRGGTDTQYF; cdr3_nt: TGTGCCAGCGGGAGGGGGGGCACAGATACGCAGTATTTT
j_call: TRBJ1-1; clone_size: once; v_call: TRBV18; d_call: NA; cdr3_length: 13; cdr3_aa: CASSAGGDTEAFF; cdr3_nt: TGTGCCAGCTCCGCGGGGGGGGACACTGAAGCTTTCTTT
j_call: TRBJ1-1; clone_size: once; v_call: TRBV7-9; d_call: NA; cdr3_length: 13; cdr3_aa: CASKTGSNTEAFF; cdr3_nt: TGTGCCAGCAAGACAGGATCGAACACTGAAGCTTTCTTT
j_call: TRBJ1-5; clone_size: NA; v_call: TRBV19; d_call: TRBD1; cdr3_length: 18; cdr3_aa: CASSTETQGGNSNQPQHF; cdr3_nt: TGTGCCAGTAGTACCGAGACACAGGGGGGGAATAGCAATCAGCCCCAGCATTTT
j_call: TRBJ1-5; clone_size: NA; v_call: TRBV19; d_call: TRBD1; cdr3_length: 15; cdr3_aa: CASSIGTGGRQPQHF; cdr3_nt: TGTGCCAGTAGTATTGGGACAGGGGGCCGTCAGCCCCAGCATTTT
j_call: TRBJ1-4; clone_size: NA; v_call: TRBV4-2; d_call: NA; cdr3_length: 15; cdr3_aa: CASSQEEAFNEKLFF; cdr3_nt: TGTGCCAGCAGCCAAGAGGAGGCTTTTAATGAAAAACTGTTTTTT
j_call: TRBJ1-2; clone_size: once; v_call: TRBV27; d_call: NA; cdr3_length: 13; cdr3_aa: CATAGGGGYGYTF; cdr3_nt: TGTGCCACCGCGGGGGGGGGCGGCTATGGCTACACCTTC